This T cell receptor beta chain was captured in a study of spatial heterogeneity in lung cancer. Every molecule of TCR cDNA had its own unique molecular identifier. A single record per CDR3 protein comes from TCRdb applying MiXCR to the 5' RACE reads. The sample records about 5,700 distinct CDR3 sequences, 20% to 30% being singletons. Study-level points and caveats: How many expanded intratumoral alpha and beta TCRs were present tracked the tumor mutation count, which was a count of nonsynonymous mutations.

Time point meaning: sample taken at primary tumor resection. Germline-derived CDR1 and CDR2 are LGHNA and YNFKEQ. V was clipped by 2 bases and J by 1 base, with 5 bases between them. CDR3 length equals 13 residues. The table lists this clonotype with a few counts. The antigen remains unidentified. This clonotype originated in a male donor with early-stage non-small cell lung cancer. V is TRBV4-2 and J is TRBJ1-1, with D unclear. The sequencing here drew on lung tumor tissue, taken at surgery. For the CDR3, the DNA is TGTGCCAGCAGCCAACAAGCGAACACTGAAGCTTTCTTT. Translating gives CASSQQANTEAFF.